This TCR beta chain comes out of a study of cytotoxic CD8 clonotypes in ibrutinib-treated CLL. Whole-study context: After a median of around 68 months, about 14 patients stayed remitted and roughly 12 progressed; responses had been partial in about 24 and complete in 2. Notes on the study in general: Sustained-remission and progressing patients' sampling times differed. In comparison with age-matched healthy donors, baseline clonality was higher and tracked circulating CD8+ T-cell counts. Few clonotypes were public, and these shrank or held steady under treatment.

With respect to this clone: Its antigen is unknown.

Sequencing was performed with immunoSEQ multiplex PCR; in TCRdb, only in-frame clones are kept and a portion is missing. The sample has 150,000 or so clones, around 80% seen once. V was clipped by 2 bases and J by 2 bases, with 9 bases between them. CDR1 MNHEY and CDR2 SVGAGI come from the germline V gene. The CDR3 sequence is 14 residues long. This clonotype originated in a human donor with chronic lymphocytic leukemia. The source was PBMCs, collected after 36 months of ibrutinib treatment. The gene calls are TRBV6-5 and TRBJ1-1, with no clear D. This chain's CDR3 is CASSYPGSNTEAFF. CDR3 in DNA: TGTGCCAGCAGTTACCCGGGGTCTAACACTGAAGCTTTCTTT.